This T cell receptor beta chain came from a study of monozygotic twins with inflammatory bowel disease. Concerning this clonotype itself: What it binds is not known.

The study's findings and limits: The results supported no single strong signal or clonotype associated with IBD. IBD patients shared fewer clonotypes with others than healthy twins, especially with disease activity.

Nested PCRs of approximately 17 and 9 cycles, two in total, were run on TCRalpha and TCRbeta cDNA. No DNA is given; TCRdb re-called the 5' RACE reads and lists each CDR3 protein once. In all, the sample yields about 160,000 distinct CDR3 sequences. The sequencing sample was made of blood. This receptor was obtained from a human donor with ulcerative colitis or Crohn's disease, or a healthy co-twin of an affected twin (not recorded which).

CDR3 in amino acids: CAISATDSNQPQHF. The rearrangement uses TRBV10-3 and TRBJ1-5. CDR3 length: 14 amino acids. Germline V gene data show CDR1 as ENHRY and CDR2 as SYGVKD.